This entry lists 10 T cell receptor beta chains sequenced from one sample in a study of shared clonotypes between healthy human individuals (dated by TCRdb to between 2020 and 2021). The method behind the library was the immunoSEQ multiplex PCR assay. TCRdb provides this immuneACCESS table in a form limited to in-frame rearrangements. Some clones are lacking; in checked studies, under half of them reflect an unresolved V gene, and why the rest are absent is not known. This sample comprises about 1.4 million clones, roughly 96% of them detected only once. The top ten clonotypes cover about 1.2% of the sample. What was sequenced was naive CD4+ T cells sorted from blood. Per the publication, the cell subset or site label means: CD45RA+ positively selected. The receptors were gathered from a young man in good health.

The chain uses TRBV7-2 and TRBJ1-5; D is undetermined. From germline, CDR1 is SGHTA and CDR2 FQGNSA. V was cut by 2 bases and J by 4 bases, with 12 bases left in between. This CDR3 comprises 15 residues. The CDR3 DNA reads TGTGCCAGCAGCTTATGGCCAGGCCTTAATCAGCCCCAGCATTTT. This sequence encodes CASSLWPGLNQPQHF. Complete variable domain (other parts from reference TRBV7-2 and TRBJ1-5): GAGVSQSPSNKVTEKGKDVELRCDPISGHTALYWYRQSLGQGLEFLIYFQGNSAPDKSGLPSDRFSAERTGGSVSTLTIQRTQQEDSAVYLCASSLWPGLNQPQHFGDGTRLSIL.

The J gene is TRBJ2-7, the V gene TRBV6-1; 11 nucleotides agree with TRBD2. Germline lookup yields CDR1 MNHNS and CDR2 SASEGT. The V gene end was trimmed by 2 bases and the J gene end by 5 bases; junction bases not matched to a gene: 17. The CDR3 contains 19 residues. The CDR3, as DNA: TGTGCCAGCAGTGAAATATTTTTTGGGCTAGCGGGAGGCAGGCACGAGCAGTACTTC. Protein: CASSEIFFGLAGGRHEQYF.

The chain is built from TRBV29-1 and TRBJ2-3; 10 bases align to TRBD2. This CDR3 has 12 amino acids. Germline lookup yields CDR1 SQVTM and CDR2 ANQGSEA. With 2 bases clipped from V and 12 bases from J, the junction kept 5 bases outside the gene matches. The CDR3 is CSVERQREGQYF. CDR3 bases: TGCAGCGTTGAAAGGCAGCGGGAGGGCCAGTATTTT.

The gene calls are TRBV2 and TRBJ1-5, with 7 bases lining up with TRBD1. The J segment lost 5 bases and the V segment lost 4 bases, leaving 11 bases of the junction unmatched. CDR1 and CDR2 (germline): SNHLY, FYNNEI. The CDR3 extends over 16 amino acids. CDR3: CASSVLRGQVDQPQHF. The CDR3 DNA is TGTGCCAGCAGTGTGCTTCGTGGACAGGTCGATCAGCCCCAGCATTTT.

The V gene is TRBV5-6, the J gene TRBJ1-2, with TRBD1 as a possible D gene (6 bases). Deletions cut 4 bases from V and 0 bases from J, with 16 bases between. This CDR3 comprises 16 residues. Germline-derived CDR1 and CDR2 are SGHDT and YYEEEE. The CDR3 nucleotides are TGTGCCAGCAGCGGACCCACAGGGAACTCTAACTATGGCTACACCTTC. Its translation: CASSGPTGNSNYGYTF.

The chain has TRBV9 and TRBJ2-7, with 8 bases matching TRBD1. Germline trimming cut 2 bases from V and 2 bases from J; bases unmatched to any gene: 3. Germline V gene data show CDR1 as SGDLS and CDR2 as YYNGEE. The CDR3 is 14 residues long. CDR3 residues: CASSVDRGPYEQYF. In nucleotides, the CDR3 is TGTGCCAGCAGCGTCGACAGGGGCCCCTACGAGCAGTACTTC. The whole variable domain, filled in from reference TRBV9 and TRBJ2-7, reads DSGVTQTPKHLITATGQRVTLRCSPRSGDLSVYWYQQSLDQGLQFLIQYYNGEERAKGNILERFSAQQFPDLHSELNLSSLELGDSALYFCASSVDRGPYEQYFGPGTRLTVT.

The rearrangement links TRBV4-1 to TRBJ2-7; no reliable D call. Trimming left V 1 base short and J 3 bases short, with 16 bases between. The germline V gene encodes CDR1 MGHRA and CDR2 YSYEKL. This CDR3 is 16 amino acids long. CDR3 sequence: CASSQGIYPKNYEQYF. In nucleotides, the CDR3 is TGCGCCAGCAGCCAAGGAATCTACCCGAAAAACTACGAGCAGTACTTC.

The gene calls are TRBV6-1 and TRBJ2-1, with TRBD2 identical over 8 bases. Germline CDR1 reads MNHNS; CDR2 reads SASEGT. This CDR3 is built from 15 residues. Trimming cost V 2 bases and J 8 bases; bases outside gene matches: 8. In DNA form, the CDR3 reads TGTGCCAGCAGTGAAACAGGGCCCGGGAGGGATGAGCAGTTCTTC. Translation gives CASSETGPGRDEQFF.

This clone was recorded once. The chain is built from TRBV4-1 and TRBJ1-1; D might be TRBD1 (6 bases). Germline CDR1 is MGHRA and CDR2 is YSYEKL. The CDR3 extends over 16 amino acids. The V end was cut by 3 bases, the J end by 1 base, with 15 bases between. CDR3 protein: CASSHPPRDKNTEAFF. In nucleotides, the CDR3 is TGCGCCAGCAGCCATCCCCCGCGGGACAAGAACACTGAAGCTTTCTTT.

The rearrangement links TRBV15 to TRBJ2-2; D gene ambiguous. CDR1 LNHNV and CDR2 YYDKDF come from the germline V gene (reference sequence). Between the trimmed V and J ends, which lost 1 base and 0 bases, there was a span of 9 bases. CDR3 size: 16 residues. CDR3 nucleotide sequence: TGTGCCACCAGCAGAGTGGAAGGGACGAACACCGGGGAGCTGTTTTTT. Amino acids: CATSRVEGTNTGELFF.